Listed here are 23 T cell receptor beta chains from one sample, sequenced in a study of blood T cell repertoires in COVID-19. Assay: immunoSEQ multiplex PCR; the TCRdb copy retains only in-frame clones and omits some. This sample yields approximately 390,000 clones, of which around 90% are seen a single time; around 6.3% belongs to the top ten. The sequenced material came from peripheral blood. The receptor source for this set is a young man with active or convalescent COVID-19.

Here the CDR3 DNA reads TGTGCCAGCAGCCAAGATCGGGGTAATGAGCAGTTCTTC. Its translation: CASSQDRGNEQFF. The V call is TRBV14, the J call TRBJ2-1; a possible D gene is TRBD2 (5 bases). The CDR3 has 13 amino acids. Trimming stripped 0 bases from V and 7 bases from J, with 7 bases between. Germline V gene sequence: CDR1 SGHDN, CDR2 FVKESK.

The V call is TRBV19, the J call TRBJ1-1, with D possibly being TRBD1 (5 bases). The germline CDR1 and CDR2 sequences are LNHDA and SQIVND (reference sequence). V shed 6 bases and J shed 4 bases, with 18 bases lying between them. The CDR3 has 15 amino acids. CDR3: CASRPSVGGSTEAFF. Written as DNA, the CDR3 is TGTGCCAGTAGACCAAGCGTCGGGGGGAGCACTGAAGCTTTCTTT. Drawing the rest from reference TRBV19 and TRBJ1-1, the complete variable domain is DGGITQSPKYLFRKEGQNVTLSCEQNLNHDAMYWYRQDPGQGLRLIYYSQIVNDFQKGDIAEGYSVSREKKESFPLTVTSAQKNPTAFYLCASRPSVGGSTEAFFGQGTRLTVV.

The genes are TRBV5-5 and TRBJ2-7, with D possibly being TRBD1 (5 bases). V was clipped by 2 bases and J by 5 bases, with 8 bases between them. CDR1 is SGHKS, CDR2 YYEKEE, per germline (reference sequence). The CDR3 consists of 12 residues. The CDR3 region has the DNA TGTGCCAGCAGCTTCAGGGAAGACGAGCAGTACTTC. Translating gives CASSFREDEQYF.

CDR3 region: CASSLVGGSSYNEQFF. The CDR3 DNA is TGTGCCAGCAGCTTAGTGGGGGGGAGCTCCTACAATGAGCAGTTCTTC. The chain joins TRBV7-6 to TRBJ2-1; 7 bases match TRBD2. The trim removed 1 base at V and 0 bases at J, leaving 3 bases unmatched. This CDR3 is built from 16 residues. Per the germline V gene, CDR1 is SGHVS and CDR2 is FNYEAQ.

This chain joins TRBV5-8 and TRBJ2-5; 9 nucleotides align to TRBD2. This CDR3 has 16 amino acids. CDR1 and CDR2 (germline): SGHTS, YDEGEE. With V trimmed by 4 bases and J by 4 bases, 11 bases remained unmatched. This CDR3 reads CASSPVGRGGPETQYF. CDR3 nucleotides: TGTGCCAGCAGCCCAGTGGGGCGGGGGGGCCCAGAGACCCAGTACTTC. Together with reference TRBV5-8 and TRBJ2-5, the CDR3 gives the full variable domain: EAGVTQSPTHLIKTRGQQATLRCSPISGHTSVYWYQQALGLGLQFLLWYDEGEERNRGNFPPRFSGRQFPNYSSELNVNALELEDSALYLCASSPVGRGGPETQYFGPGTRLLVL.

This chain connects TRBV7-2 to TRBJ1-4; D gene unclear. Germline V lookup: CDR1 SGHTA, CDR2 FQGNSA. The CDR3 has 12 residues. Trimming removed 2 bases from V and 12 bases from J, with 10 bases in between. The CDR3 DNA sequence: TGTGCCAGCAGCTTAAGTGACGGGGAACTGTTTTTT. It yields the protein CASSLSDGELFF.

The V and J genes are TRBV4-3 and TRBJ2-2; 11 positions agree with TRBD2. This CDR3 contains 17 residues. V dropped 0 bases and J dropped 3; count of bases not matched to a gene: 3. Germline-derived CDR1 and CDR2 are LGHNA and YSLEER. The DNA for the CDR3 is TGCGCCAGCAGCCAAGAGGCTAGCGGGAGGTACACCGGGGAGCTGTTTTTT. It is translated as CASSQEASGRYTGELFF.

The chain uses TRBV19 and TRBJ2-7, with D possibly TRBD1 on 5 matching bases. This CDR3 is built from 13 residues. The V gene's germline CDR1 is LNHDA and CDR2 SQIVND (reference sequence). V was cut by 7 bases and J by 5 bases, with 15 bases left in between. CDR3 loop: CASKRQGGNEQYF. DNA of the CDR3: TGTGCCAGTAAGAGGCAGGGCGGTAACGAGCAGTACTTC. The complete variable domain, with remaining parts taken from reference TRBV19 and TRBJ2-7, reads DGGITQSPKYLFRKEGQNVTLSCEQNLNHDAMYWYRQDPGQGLRLIYYSQIVNDFQKGDIAEGYSVSREKKESFPLTVTSAQKNPTAFYLCASKRQGGNEQYFGPGTRLTVT.

The V gene is TRBV7-3, the J gene TRBJ1-2; D may be TRBD1 (6 bases). The V end lost 0 bases, the J end lost 4 bases, and 6 bases lay between the germline ends. From germline, CDR1 is SGHTA and CDR2 FQGTGA. The CDR3 sequence is 13 residues long. CDR3 DNA: TGTGCCAGCAGCTTAACAGGGGGCTATGGCTACACCTTC. Protein: CASSLTGGYGYTF. Variable domain in full (rest from reference TRBV7-3 and TRBJ1-2): GAGVSQTPSNKVTEKGKYVELRCDPISGHTALYWYRQSLGQGPEFLIYFQGTGAADDSGLPNDRFFAVRPEGSVSTLKIQRTERGDSAVYLCASSLTGGYGYTFGSGTRLTVV.

The chain uses TRBV4-1 and TRBJ2-1; D possibly corresponds to TRBD1 (6 bases). V lost 3 bases and J lost 5, with 17 bases in between. CDR3 size: 16 residues. Germline V gene data show CDR1 as MGHRA and CDR2 as YSYEKL. The CDR3 region is CASSHQIGTQNNEQFF. The CDR3 DNA sequence: TGCGCCAGCAGCCATCAAATCGGGACACAGAACAATGAGCAGTTCTTC.

The gene calls are TRBV29-1 and TRBJ1-2; D possibly corresponds to TRBD1 (5 bases). V lost 7 bases and J 6 bases, leaving 18 bases between the germline ends. The CDR3 totals 13 residues. Germline V gene sequence: CDR1 SQVTM, CDR2 ANQGSEA. CDR3: CSGMRISGDGYTF. The CDR3 coding sequence is TGCAGCGGAATGAGAATCTCGGGGGATGGCTACACCTTC.

This chain uses TRBV6-5 with TRBJ1-2; TRBD1 matches at 7 bases. The CDR3 totals 14 residues. Unmatched junction bases numbered 6, after V lost 4 bases and J lost 4 bases. Germline loops: CDR1 MNHEY, CDR2 SVGAGI. The CDR3 DNA reads as TGTGCCAGCAGTTCCCAGGGACAGTCCTATGGCTACACCTTC. As protein: CASSSQGQSYGYTF.

This chain joins TRBV5-4 and TRBJ2-3; possible D gene TRBD2, 6 bases. The ends were cut back, 1 base at V and 0 bases at J, with 9 bases in the middle. Germline V gene data show CDR1 as SGHNT and CDR2 as YYREEE (reference sequence). This CDR3 has 15 amino acids. CDR3 bases: TGTGCCAGCAGCTTGAGAGGGACTAGCACAGATACGCAGTATTTT. The encoded protein is CASSLRGTSTDTQYF.

The chain has TRBV28 and TRBJ2-7; possibly TRBD1 for D (6 bases). V lost 5 bases and J lost 2, with 7 bases in between. The V gene's germline CDR1 is MDHEN and CDR2 SYDVKM. CDR3 length equals 12 residues. The CDR3 spells CASSDRTYEQYF. In nucleotides, the CDR3 is TGTGCCAGCAGTGACAGGACCTACGAGCAGTACTTC. Looking up the rest from reference TRBV28 and TRBJ2-7 gives the full variable domain: DVKVTQSSRYLVKRTGEKVFLECVQDMDHENMFWYRQDPGLGLRLIYFSYDVKMKEKGDIPEGYSVSREKKERFSLILESASTNQTSMYLCASSDRTYEQYFGPGTRLTVT.

This clone was found once. This chain uses TRBV12-3 or TRBV12-4 with TRBJ2-4; D may be TRBD1 (5 bases). This CDR3 comprises 13 residues. The V end lost 3 bases, the J end lost 7 bases, and 10 bases lay between the germline ends. Here the CDR3 DNA reads TGTGCCAGCAGTTTTTTAGGGGCCAACATTCAGTACTTC. This codes for CASSFLGANIQYF.

The chain uses TRBV4-1 and TRBJ2-7, with 7 bases matching TRBD2. CDR1 and CDR2 from the germline V gene are MGHRA and YSYEKL. The CDR3 has 14 residues. Unmatched junction bases numbered 5, after V lost 4 bases and J lost 2 bases. CDR3 protein: CASSRTSIAYEQYF. The CDR3 DNA reads as TGCGCCAGCAGCCGGACTAGTATCGCCTACGAGCAGTACTTC.

This chain joins TRBV24-1 and TRBJ2-5; tentative D call: TRBD1 (5 bases). The CDR3 covers 15 residues. Trimming left V 4 bases short and J 2 bases short, with 13 bases between. Germline assignment: CDR1 KGHDR and CDR2 SFDVKD. As DNA, the CDR3 is TGTGCCACCAGTGAATCAGGGTTTGGGCAAGAGACCCAGTACTTC. It translates to CATSESGFGQETQYF.

This chain joins TRBV7-2 and TRBJ2-3; D call uncertain. Germline lookup yields CDR1 SGHTA and CDR2 FQGNSA. V dropped 2 bases and J dropped 4 bases, with 7 bases sitting between them. This CDR3 is 13 amino acids long. This chain's CDR3 is CASSLRVADTQYF. The CDR3, as DNA: TGTGCCAGCAGCTTAAGAGTGGCAGATACGCAGTATTTT. Full variable domain (rest looked up from reference TRBV7-2 and TRBJ2-3): GAGVSQSPSNKVTEKGKDVELRCDPISGHTALYWYRQSLGQGLEFLIYFQGNSAPDKSGLPSDRFSAERTGGSVSTLTIQRTQQEDSAVYLCASSLRVADTQYFGPGTRLTVL.

This chain links TRBV5-1 with TRBJ2-3, with 12 bases that match TRBD2. The CDR3 is 21 residues long. Germline V gene sequence: CDR1 SGHRS, CDR2 YFSETQ. After removal of 0 bases from V and 0 bases from J, the junction contained 14 bases not matched to a gene. This chain's CDR3 is CASSLVRRTSGKRLSTDTQYF. The CDR3, as DNA: TGCGCCAGCAGCTTGGTTAGACGGACTAGCGGGAAGCGACTTAGCACAGATACGCAGTATTTT.

This chain uses TRBV29-1 with TRBJ1-1, with 7 nucleotides matching TRBD1. The CDR3 loop spans 13 amino acids. Germline V gives CDR1 SQVTM, CDR2 ANQGSEA. V lost 6 bases and J lost 1; bases outside the gene matches: 5. Here the CDR3 reads CSVQRDRNTEAFF. CDR3 coding DNA: TGCAGCGTCCAAAGGGACAGGAACACTGAAGCTTTCTTT.

V is TRBV5-1 and J is TRBJ2-3; 8 nucleotides line up with TRBD2. Trimming took 3 bases from V and 2 from J; bases not matched to a gene: 8. The CDR3 totals 16 residues. Germline V gives CDR1 SGHRS, CDR2 YFSETQ. The CDR3 reads CASSSVAGGLTDTQYF. The CDR3 DNA follows: TGCGCCAGCAGCTCCGTGGCGGGGGGCCTCACAGATACGCAGTATTTT. The whole variable domain, remainder taken from reference TRBV5-1 and TRBJ2-3, is KAGVTQTPRYLIKTRGQQVTLSCSPISGHRSVSWYQQTPGQGLQFLFEYFSETQRNKGNFPGRFSGRQFSNSRSEMNVSTLELGDSALYLCASSSVAGGLTDTQYFGPGTRLTVL.

This clone was observed a single time. The chain carries TRBV6-6 and TRBJ2-3, with D tentatively TRBD1 (6 bases). The CDR3 is 14 residues long. Germline V gives CDR1 MNHNY, CDR2 SVGAGI (reference sequence). V was pared by 6 bases and J by 6 bases, with 16 bases between. This CDR3 reads CASSSTGPADTQYF. CDR3 DNA sequence: TGTGCCAGCAGCTCAACAGGGCCGGCGGATACGCAGTATTTT.

The J gene is TRBJ2-3, the V gene TRBV3-1 (or the pseudogene TRBV3-2); 9 positions agree with TRBD2. Germline trimming cut 4 bases from V and 4 bases from J; bases unmatched to any gene: 9. The CDR3 has 16 amino acids. CDR1 is LGHDT and CDR2 is YNNKEL in the germline V gene (reference sequence). In DNA form, the CDR3 reads TGTGCCAGCAGCCGCGGGGGGGCAATATGGGCAGATACGCAGTATTTT. It codes for CASSRGGAIWADTQYF.